The subject of this entry is one T cell receptor beta chain. This record belongs to a study of control samples from healthy donors and cancer patients. Sequencing was performed with immunoSEQ multiplex PCR; in TCRdb, only in-frame clones are kept and a portion is missing. The sample has some 96,000 clones; 87% are singletons. Material: blood. The source of this sequence is a woman aged 45-60 years in good health.

For the CDR3, the DNA is TGCGCCAGCCTCAGACAGGGCGGCAATCAGCCCCAGCATTTT. Amino acid sequence: CASLRQGGNQPQHF. The gene calls are TRBV23-1 and TRBJ1-5; 7 nucleotides align to TRBD1. TRBV23-1 is noted as an ORF with a role that remains uncertain. The length of the CDR3 is 14 residues. Germline trimming cut 8 bases from V and 2 bases from J; bases unmatched to any gene: 6.